One T cell receptor (beta chain) is described in this entry. TCRdb called the 5' RACE reads again in MiXCR, with one record for every CDR3 protein. Found here are hundreds of thousands of distinct CDR3 sequences, 15% to 20% of them singletons; the top ten hold around 14%. All donors were healthy, and all were Caucasian. The entry originates in a study of identical twins. CDR1 SGHRS and CDR2 YFSETQ come from the germline V gene. The V end was cut by 1 base, the J end by 3 bases, with 14 bases between. This CDR3 is built from 15 residues. Another study also made use of these data, one on T cells expressing NK-cell markers. That report adds: Beta-chain profiling covered CD3+CD56+NKG2C+, CD3+CD56+NKG2C- and CD3+CD56-NKG2C+ sorted subsets. Most of the eight sequenced donors tested HCMV-seropositive; one tested seronegative. Where a handful of donors were concerned, these clonotypes also led the CD3+CD56-NKG2C+ fraction.

The sample comprised PBMCs. The receptor comes from a woman aged 18-29 years in good health. This sequence joins TRBV5-1 and TRBJ2-7; the D is unclear. CDR3 sequence reads: CASSLWYSVIYEQYF. The DNA of the CDR3 is TGCGCCAGCAGCTTGTGGTACAGCGTTATCTACGAGCAGTACTTC.